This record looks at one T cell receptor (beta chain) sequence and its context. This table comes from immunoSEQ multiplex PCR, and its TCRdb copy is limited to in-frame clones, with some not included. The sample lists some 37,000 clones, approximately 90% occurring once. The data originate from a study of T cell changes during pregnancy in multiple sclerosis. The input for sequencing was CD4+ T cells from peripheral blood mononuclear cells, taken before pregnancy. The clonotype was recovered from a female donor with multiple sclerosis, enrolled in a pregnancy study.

This chain's CDR3 is CASSHRWQGDEQFF. CDR3 in DNA: TGTGCCAGCAGTCACAGGTGGCAGGGGGATGAGCAGTTCTTC. The V and J genes are TRBV6-1 and TRBJ2-1; 7 positions agree with TRBD1. The CDR3 runs to 14 residues. J was trimmed by 8 bases and V by 5 bases; bases with no gene match: 9. Germline loops: CDR1 MNHNS, CDR2 SASEGT.